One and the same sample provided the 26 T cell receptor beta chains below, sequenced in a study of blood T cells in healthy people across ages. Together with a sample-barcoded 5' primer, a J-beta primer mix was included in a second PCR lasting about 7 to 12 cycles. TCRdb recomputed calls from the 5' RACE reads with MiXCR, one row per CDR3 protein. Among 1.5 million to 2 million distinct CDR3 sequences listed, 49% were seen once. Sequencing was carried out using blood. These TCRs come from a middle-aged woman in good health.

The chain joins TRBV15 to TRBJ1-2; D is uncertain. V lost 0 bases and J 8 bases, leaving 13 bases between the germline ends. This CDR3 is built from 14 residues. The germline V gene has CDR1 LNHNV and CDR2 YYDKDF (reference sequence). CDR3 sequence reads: CATSRDLETRGYTF. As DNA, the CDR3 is TGTGCCACCAGCAGAGACCTTGAGACGAGAGGCTACACCTTC.

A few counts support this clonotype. This CDR3 is CATIDRAETQYF. The CDR3 DNA is TGTGCCACCATCGACAGGGCAGAGACCCAGTACTTC. This chain uses TRBV28 with TRBJ2-5; 7 bases are shared with TRBD1. Germline loops: CDR1 MDHEN, CDR2 SYDVKM. This CDR3 contains 12 residues. The J segment lost 4 bases and the V segment lost 10 bases, leaving 6 bases of the junction unmatched.

The CDR3 DNA follows: TGTGCCAGCTCAACCGTCAGGTTGGGCACAGATACGCAGTATTTT. Amino acids: CASSTVRLGTDTQYF. The chain links TRBV18 to TRBJ2-3; no definite D call. The CDR3 contains 15 residues. Trimming removed 5 bases from V and 1 base from J, with 13 bases in between. The germline CDR1 and CDR2 sequences are KGHSH and LQKENI.

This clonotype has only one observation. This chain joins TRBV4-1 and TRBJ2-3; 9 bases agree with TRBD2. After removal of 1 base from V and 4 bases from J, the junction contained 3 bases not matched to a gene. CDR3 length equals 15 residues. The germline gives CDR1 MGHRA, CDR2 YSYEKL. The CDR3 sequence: CASSQGQRGADTQYF. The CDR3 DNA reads TGCGCCAGCAGCCAAGGGCAGCGGGGGGCAGATACGCAGTATTTT.

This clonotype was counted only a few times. CDR3 in amino acids: CASSLETSGANVLTF. The CDR3 DNA reads TGCGCCAGCAGCCTAGAAACCTCTGGGGCCAACGTCCTGACTTTC. V and J are TRBV4-3 and TRBJ2-6; no definite D call. This CDR3 has 15 residues. The germline CDR1 and CDR2 sequences are LGHNA and YSLEER. Trimming removed 4 bases at V and 0 bases at J, with 7 bases between.

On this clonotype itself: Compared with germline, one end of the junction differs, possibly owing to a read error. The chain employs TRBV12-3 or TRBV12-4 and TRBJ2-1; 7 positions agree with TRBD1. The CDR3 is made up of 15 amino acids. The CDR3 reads CASSPPGTAYSEQFF. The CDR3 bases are TGTGCCAGCAGTCCCCCCGGGACAGCCTACAGTGAGCAGTTCTTC.

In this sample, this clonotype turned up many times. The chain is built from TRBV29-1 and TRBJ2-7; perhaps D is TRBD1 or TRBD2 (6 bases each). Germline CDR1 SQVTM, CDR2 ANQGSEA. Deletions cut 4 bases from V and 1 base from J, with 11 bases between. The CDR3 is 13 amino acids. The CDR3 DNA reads TGCAGCGTTGTAGGGGGGAGGTCCTACGAGCAGTACTTC. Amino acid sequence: CSVVGGRSYEQYF.

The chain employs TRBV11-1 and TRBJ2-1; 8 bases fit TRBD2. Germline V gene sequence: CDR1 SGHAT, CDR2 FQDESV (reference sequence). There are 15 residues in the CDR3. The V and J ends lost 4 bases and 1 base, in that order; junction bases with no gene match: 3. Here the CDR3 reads CASSSGGESYNEQFF. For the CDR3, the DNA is TGTGCCAGCAGCTCCGGGGGGGAGTCCTACAATGAGCAGTTCTTC.

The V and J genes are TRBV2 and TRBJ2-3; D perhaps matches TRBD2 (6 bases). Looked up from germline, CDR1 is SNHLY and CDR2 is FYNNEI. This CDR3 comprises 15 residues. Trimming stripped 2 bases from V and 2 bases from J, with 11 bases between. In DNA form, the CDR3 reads TGTGCCAGCAGTGAATGGGGGGAGTTCACAGATACGCAGTATTTT. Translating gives CASSEWGEFTDTQYF.

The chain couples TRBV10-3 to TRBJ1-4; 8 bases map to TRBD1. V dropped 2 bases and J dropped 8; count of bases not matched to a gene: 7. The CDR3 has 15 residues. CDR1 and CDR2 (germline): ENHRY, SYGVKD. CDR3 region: CAISETGRGREKLFF. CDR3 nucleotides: TGTGCCATCAGTGAGACAGGCAGGGGGCGAGAAAAACTGTTTTTT.

The CDR3 reads CASSDSHGGNEQFF. The CDR3 bases are TGTGCCAGCAGTGATTCGCACGGAGGGAATGAGCAGTTCTTC. The gene calls are TRBV2 and TRBJ2-1; a possible D gene is TRBD2 (6 bases). CDR3 length: 14 residues. Trimming took off 3 bases at V and 7 bases at J, with 13 bases between the two ends. Germline V gives CDR1 SNHLY, CDR2 FYNNEI.

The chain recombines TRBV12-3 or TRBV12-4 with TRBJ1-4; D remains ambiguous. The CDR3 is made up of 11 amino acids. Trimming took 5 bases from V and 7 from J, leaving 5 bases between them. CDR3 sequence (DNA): TGTGCCAGCAGTGGACCTGAAAAACTGTTTTTT. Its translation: CASSGPEKLFF.

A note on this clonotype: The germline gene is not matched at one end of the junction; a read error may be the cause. CDR3 in amino acids: CASSDERIGNNAQFF. DNA of the CDR3: TGTGCCAGCAGTGATGAACGAATTGGAAACAATGCGCAGTTCTTC. The J gene is TRBJ2-1, the V gene TRBV25-1, with D hard to call. The CDR3 consists of 15 residues. The germline V gene has CDR1 MGHDK and CDR2 SYGVNS.

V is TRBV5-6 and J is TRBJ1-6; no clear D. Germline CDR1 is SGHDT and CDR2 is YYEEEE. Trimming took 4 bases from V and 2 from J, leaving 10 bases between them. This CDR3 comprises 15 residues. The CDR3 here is CASSATETYNSPLHF. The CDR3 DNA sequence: TGTGCCAGCAGCGCTACAGAGACCTATAATTCACCCCTCCACTTT.

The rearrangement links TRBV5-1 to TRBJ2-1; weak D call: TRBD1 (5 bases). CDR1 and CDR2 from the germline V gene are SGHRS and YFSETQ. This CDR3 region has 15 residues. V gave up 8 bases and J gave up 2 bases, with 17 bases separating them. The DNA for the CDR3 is TGCGCCAGTTCAACTATGGACAAACCCTACAATGAGCAGTTCTTC. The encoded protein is CASSTMDKPYNEQFF.

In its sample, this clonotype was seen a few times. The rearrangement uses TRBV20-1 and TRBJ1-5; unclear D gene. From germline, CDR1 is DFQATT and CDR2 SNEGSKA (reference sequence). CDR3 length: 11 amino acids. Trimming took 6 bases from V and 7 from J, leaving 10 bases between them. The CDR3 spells CSATDGQPQHF. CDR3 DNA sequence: TGCAGTGCCACCGACGGCCAGCCCCAGCATTTT.

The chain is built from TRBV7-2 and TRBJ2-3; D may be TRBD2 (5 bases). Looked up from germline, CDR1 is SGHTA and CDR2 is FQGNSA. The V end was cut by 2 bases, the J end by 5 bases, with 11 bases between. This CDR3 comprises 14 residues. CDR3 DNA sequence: TGTGCCAGCAGCTTAACGGGGAAAGTAGATACGCAGTATTTT. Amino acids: CASSLTGKVDTQYF.

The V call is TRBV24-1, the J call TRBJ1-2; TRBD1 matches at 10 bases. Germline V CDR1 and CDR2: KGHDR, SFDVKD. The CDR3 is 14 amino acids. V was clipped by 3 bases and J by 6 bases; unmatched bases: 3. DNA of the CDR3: TGTGCCACCAGTGATGCCGGGACAGGGGATGGCTACACCTTC. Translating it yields CATSDAGTGDGYTF.

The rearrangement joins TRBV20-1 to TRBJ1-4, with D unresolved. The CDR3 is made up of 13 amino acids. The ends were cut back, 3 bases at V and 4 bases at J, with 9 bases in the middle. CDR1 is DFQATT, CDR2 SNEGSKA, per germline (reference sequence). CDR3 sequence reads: CSASGPNNEKLFF. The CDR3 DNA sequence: TGCAGTGCTAGTGGGCCCAATAATGAAAAACTGTTTTTT.

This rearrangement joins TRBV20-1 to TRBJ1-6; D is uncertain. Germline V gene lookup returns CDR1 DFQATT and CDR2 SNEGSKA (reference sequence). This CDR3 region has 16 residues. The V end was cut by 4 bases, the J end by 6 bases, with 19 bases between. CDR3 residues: CSATHYRAVPNSPLHF. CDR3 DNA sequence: TGCAGTGCTACACACTACCGGGCCGTCCCTAATTCACCCCTCCACTTT.

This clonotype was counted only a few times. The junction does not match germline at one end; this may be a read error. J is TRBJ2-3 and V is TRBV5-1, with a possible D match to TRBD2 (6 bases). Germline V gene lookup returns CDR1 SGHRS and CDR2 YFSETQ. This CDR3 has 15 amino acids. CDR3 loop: CASSLPGLSTDTQYF. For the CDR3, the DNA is TGTGCCAGCAGCTTACCGGGACTCTCCACAGATACGCAGTATTTT.

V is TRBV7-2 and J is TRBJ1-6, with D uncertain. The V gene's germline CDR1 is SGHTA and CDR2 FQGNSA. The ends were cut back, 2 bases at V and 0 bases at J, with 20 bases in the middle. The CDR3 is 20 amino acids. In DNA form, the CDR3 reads TGTGCCAGCAGCTTACCCCACCGGACGGACGAAAGCTCCTATAATTCACCCCTCCACTTT. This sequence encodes CASSLPHRTDESSYNSPLHF.

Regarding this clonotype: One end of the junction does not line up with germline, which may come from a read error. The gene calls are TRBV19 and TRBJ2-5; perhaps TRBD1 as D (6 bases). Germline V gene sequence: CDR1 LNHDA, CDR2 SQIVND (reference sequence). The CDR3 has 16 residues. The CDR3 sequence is CASSMKTGIVEEAQYF. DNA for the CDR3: TGTGCCAGTAGTATGAAAACAGGGATTGTAGAAGAGGCCCAGTACTTC.

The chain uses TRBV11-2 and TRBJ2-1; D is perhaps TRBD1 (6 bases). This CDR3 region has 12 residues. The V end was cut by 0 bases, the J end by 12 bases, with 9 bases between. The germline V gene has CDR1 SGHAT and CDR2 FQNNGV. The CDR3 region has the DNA TGTGCCAGCAGCTTAGATCTAGGGGGGCAGTTCTTC. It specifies CASSLDLGGQFF.

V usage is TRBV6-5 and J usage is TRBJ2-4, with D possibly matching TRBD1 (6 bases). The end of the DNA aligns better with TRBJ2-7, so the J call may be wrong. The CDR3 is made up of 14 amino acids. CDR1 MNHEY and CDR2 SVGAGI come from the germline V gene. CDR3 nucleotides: TGTGCCAGCCGACGAGGGGGTAACGGCTACGAGCAGTACTTC. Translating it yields CASRRGGNGYEQYF.

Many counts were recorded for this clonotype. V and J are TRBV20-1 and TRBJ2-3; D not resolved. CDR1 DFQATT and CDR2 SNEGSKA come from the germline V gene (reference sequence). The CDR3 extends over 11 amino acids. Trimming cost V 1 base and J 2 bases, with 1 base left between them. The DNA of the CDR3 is TGCAGTGCTAGAGTCACAGATACGCAGTATTTT. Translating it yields CSARVTDTQYF.